A selection of T cell receptor beta chains follows, all from one sample in a study of T cells after yellow fever vaccination. One entry per CDR3 protein, called by TCRdb with MiXCR from the 5' RACE reads. The sample includes 250,000 to 400,000 distinct CDR3 sequences, about 4% seen only once; the top ten take around 24%. The input for sequencing was PBMCs, taken 5 days after the yellow fever booster vaccination. These receptors all come from a man in his late teens or twenties who received the YFV17D yellow fever vaccine. Both conserved end residues are part of each CDR3. A D gene is named only where the DNA matches it firmly. Only some rows state a clone size, as once, few, many or a class for expanded clones.

>TRBV4-1|.|TRBJ1-5|15|.
TGCGCCAGCAGCCAAGGGTATGTGGGCAATCAGCCCCAGCATTTT
CASSQGYVGNQPQHF
>TRBV7-2|.|TRBJ2-3|18|TRBD2
TGTGCCAGCAGCTTAGAACCGCGGTTGGGGAGGGGCACAGATACGCAGTATTTT
CASSLEPRLGRGTDTQYF
>TRBV5-5|few|TRBJ2-5|14|.
TGTGCCAGCAGGCTCCCGGGGTCCCTGGAGACCCAGTACTTC
CASRLPGSLETQYF
>TRBV27|few|TRBJ1-2|13|TRBD1
TGTGCCAGCACCGGGGACAGGGATTATGGCTACACCTTC
CASTGDRDYGYTF
>TRBV5-6|many|TRBJ2-4|13|TRBD2
TGTGCCAGCAGCTTCAGCGGGGGTCGCATTCAGTACTTC
CASSFSGGRIQYF
>TRBV12-3/TRBV12-4|few|TRBJ1-1|12|.
TGTGCCAGCAGTTTAGGGACAATTAAGGCTTTCTTT
CASSLGTIKAFF
>TRBV20-1|many|TRBJ2-5|16|.
TGCAGTGCCCATCCGGGGGGCGACTCGGTGGGGGAGACCCAGTACTTC
CSAHPGGDSVGETQYF
>TRBV12-3/TRBV12-4|many|TRBJ2-1|12|.
TGTGCCAGCAGTTTAGGGCACAATGAGCAGTTCTTC
CASSLGHNEQFF
>TRBV4-2|.|TRBJ2-1|14|.
TGTGCCAGCGGCCCCGGGGTACGGCACAGTGAGCAGTTCTTC
CASGPGVRHSEQFF
>TRBV20-1|many|TRBJ1-1|14|.
TGCAGTGCTAAAGAGGACGGAGGGAACACTGAAGCTTTCTTT
CSAKEDGGNTEAFF
>TRBV6-5|many|TRBJ1-5|13|TRBD1
TGTGCCAGCAGGACGGACAGGGAGCAGCCCCAGCATTTT
CASRTDREQPQHF